The 17 T cell receptor beta chains below come from one sample, sequenced in a study of cytomegalovirus exposure and HLA in healthy donors (dated by TCRdb to the late 2010s). The library was built by means of the immunoSEQ multiplex PCR assay. The multiplex PCR relied on a mix of 60 forward primers for TCR Vbeta segments and 13 reverse primers for TCR Jbeta segments. What TCRdb holds here is the immuneACCESS table cut down to in-frame rearrangements. Part of the clones is not present; checked against another copy, under half of the missing clones reflect an unresolved V gene, and the others are unexplained. The sample table shows 150,000 to 200,000 clones, and 79% are seen once. 4.4% of the sample goes to the ten largest clones. Material for sequencing was PBMCs. The source is a woman in her 30s in good health and CMV-seropositive.

The chain combines TRBV19 with TRBJ2-7, with 9 nucleotides matching TRBD1. J gave up 4 bases and V 4 bases, and 8 bases lay outside the gene matches. The CDR3 is made up of 15 amino acids. Germline V gene data show CDR1 as LNHDA and CDR2 as SQIVND (reference sequence). The CDR3 protein is CASSTGTGKPYEQYF. CDR3 bases: TGTGCCAGTAGTACGGGGACAGGGAAACCATACGAGCAGTACTTC.

Concerning this clone: Other DNA sequences of this sample code for an identical CDR3. The V and J genes are TRBV2 and TRBJ1-1, with D maybe TRBD1 (5 bases). The CDR3 has 13 amino acids. V lost 4 bases, J lost 1 base, and 7 bases lay in between. Per the germline V gene, CDR1 is SNHLY and CDR2 is FYNNEI. The DNA of the CDR3 is TGTGCCAGCAGTGGGCAGGGGAACACTGAAGCTTTCTTT. This translates into CASSGQGNTEAFF.

The chain combines TRBV4-3 with TRBJ2-5; 9 positions match TRBD2. J gave up 2 bases and V 2 bases, and 0 bases lay outside the gene matches. This CDR3 spans 14 amino acids. In germline, CDR1 is LGHNA, CDR2 YSLEER. The CDR3 sequence is CASSQLAGQETQYF. The CDR3 DNA is TGCGCCAGCAGCCAACTAGCGGGACAAGAGACCCAGTACTTC.

The chain uses TRBV29-1 and TRBJ1-2; D gene unclear. From germline, CDR1 is SQVTM and CDR2 ANQGSEA. Trimming removed 4 bases at V and 1 base at J, with 7 bases between. The CDR3 totals 12 residues. CDR3 sequence (DNA): TGCAGCGTTGGAGTTAATAACTATGGCTACACCTTC. Protein sequence: CSVGVNNYGYTF.

CDR3: CASSPGFENTEAFF. As DNA, the CDR3 is TGCGCCAGCAGCCCCGGGTTCGAGAACACTGAAGCTTTCTTT. V usage is TRBV5-1 and J usage is TRBJ1-1; no firm D call. CDR3 length: 14 residues. CDR1 and CDR2 from the germline V gene are SGHRS and YFSETQ. Trimming removed 4 bases at V and 1 base at J, with 11 bases between.

This clone was seen a few times. This chain joins TRBV4-1 and TRBJ2-3; TRBD2 might be the D (5 bases). Germline assignment: CDR1 MGHRA and CDR2 YSYEKL. The CDR3 runs 17 residues. Between the trimmed V and J ends, which lost 1 base and 0 bases, there was a span of 14 bases. The CDR3 sequence is CASSQAPRESSTDTQYF. The CDR3 DNA is TGCGCCAGCAGCCAAGCCCCTCGGGAATCTAGCACAGATACGCAGTATTTT.

The gene calls are TRBV6-6 and TRBJ1-6; 12 positions match TRBD1. This CDR3 comprises 16 residues. The germline V gene encodes CDR1 MNHNY and CDR2 SVGAGI (reference sequence). The junction had 9 bases not matched to a gene; V was cut back by 4 bases and J by 11 bases. This chain's CDR3 is CASSLDFGTGGTPLHF. CDR3 nucleotide sequence: TGTGCCAGCAGTTTGGATTTTGGGACAGGGGGCACACCCCTCCACTTT.

This clone is a singleton in its sample. This chain links TRBV10-2 with TRBJ2-2; no clear D. The CDR3 consists of 15 residues. CDR1 and CDR2 (germline): WSHSY, SAAADI. Trimming removed 3 bases at V and 4 bases at J, with 12 bases between. The DNA for the CDR3 is TGCGCCAGCAGTGACCTCTTCCTAGGCACCGGGGAGCTGTTTTTT. Amino acid sequence: CASSDLFLGTGELFF.

CDR3 DNA: TGTGCCAGCAGTGTGGGACAGGGGTGGAATCAGCCCCAGCATTTT. Protein sequence: CASSVGQGWNQPQHF. This sequence joins TRBV27 and TRBJ1-5; 10 positions agree with TRBD1. Looked up from germline, CDR1 is MNHEY and CDR2 is SMNVEV (reference sequence). V lost 5 bases, J lost 4 bases, and 5 bases stayed unmatched. This CDR3 is 15 amino acids long.

The chain has TRBV10-1 and TRBJ1-5, with TRBD1 matching 10 bases. The CDR3 spans 19 residues. Losses at the gene ends were 2 bases for V and 1 base for J; bases not matched to a gene: 11. The germline V gene has CDR1 WNHNN and CDR2 SYGVQD (reference sequence). This chain's CDR3 is CASSEHRQGARGSNQPQHF. The CDR3 bases are TGCGCCAGCAGTGAGCACCGACAGGGGGCACGAGGAAGCAATCAGCCCCAGCATTTT.

The V gene is TRBV6-1, the J gene TRBJ2-3; no firm D call. Germline V gene lookup returns CDR1 MNHNS and CDR2 SASEGT. The CDR3 is 13 residues long. V was shortened by 6 bases and J by 2 bases, with 9 bases between the two germline ends. This chain's CDR3 is CASSEIITDTQYF. Here the CDR3 DNA reads TGTGCCAGCAGCGAGATCATCACAGATACGCAGTATTTT.

This clone has only a few counts. This rearrangement joins TRBV2 to TRBJ2-3; maybe TRBD1 (5 bases). The V end lost 8 bases, the J end lost 1 base, and 7 bases lay between the germline ends. This CDR3 is 12 amino acids long. Germline-derived CDR1 and CDR2 are SNHLY and FYNNEI. As DNA, the CDR3 is TGTGCCAGCGAAGGGGGCACAGATACGCAGTATTTT. Its protein product is CASEGGTDTQYF. The full variable domain, rest sourced from reference TRBV2 and TRBJ2-3, is EPEVTQTPSHQVTQMGQEVILRCVPISNHLYFYWYRQILGQKVEFLVSFYNNEISEKSEIFDDQFSVERPDGSNFTLKIRSTKLEDSAMYFCASEGGTDTQYFGPGTRLTVL.

V is TRBV7-9 and J is TRBJ1-1; D may be TRBD1 (5 bases). V lost 5 bases, J lost 4 bases, and 17 bases lay in between. The V gene's germline CDR1 is SEHNR and CDR2 FQNEAQ (reference sequence). This CDR3 is built from 15 residues. CDR3 amino acids: CASSGKQDLVTEAFF. Written as DNA, the CDR3 is TGTGCCAGCAGCGGTAAACAGGACCTAGTCACTGAAGCTTTCTTT.

V usage is TRBV7-9 and J usage is TRBJ1-4, with D maybe TRBD1 (5 bases). Germline V CDR1 and CDR2: SEHNR, FQNEAQ (reference sequence). The CDR3 sequence is 14 residues long. V shed 4 bases and J shed 4 bases, with 10 bases lying between them. This chain's CDR3 is CASSSTAFNEKLFF. The CDR3 DNA is TGTGCCAGCAGCTCGACAGCATTTAATGAAAAACTGTTTTTT.

As concerns this clone: The same CDR3 also results from other DNA sequences found in this sample. The chain employs TRBV9 and TRBJ2-7; 9 bases are shared with TRBD1. This CDR3 region has 15 residues. Germline trimming cut 2 bases from V and 0 bases from J; bases unmatched to any gene: 3. In germline, CDR1 is SGDLS, CDR2 YYNGEE. This CDR3 reads CASSVGQGVSYEQYF. The CDR3 DNA sequence: TGTGCCAGCAGCGTGGGACAGGGAGTCTCCTACGAGCAGTACTTC. Drawing the rest from reference TRBV9 and TRBJ2-7, the complete variable domain is DSGVTQTPKHLITATGQRVTLRCSPRSGDLSVYWYQQSLDQGLQFLIQYYNGEERAKGNILERFSAQQFPDLHSELNLSSLELGDSALYFCASSVGQGVSYEQYFGPGTRLTVT.

This clone was seen more than once but under ten times. V usage is TRBV27 and J usage is TRBJ1-5; TRBD1 matches 9 bases. Trimming took 6 bases from V and 6 from J; bases not matched to a gene: 6. Germline V gene lookup returns CDR1 MNHEY and CDR2 SMNVEV (reference sequence). The CDR3 length is 14 residues. CDR3 nucleotide sequence: TGTGCCAGCAGGATAGGGACAGGGATTCAGCCCCAGCATTTT. Amino acids: CASRIGTGIQPQHF.

The rearrangement links TRBV19 to TRBJ2-7, with TRBD2 as a possible D gene (7 bases). V lost 5 bases and J 1 base, leaving 12 bases between the germline ends. This CDR3 region has 14 residues. In germline, CDR1 is LNHDA, CDR2 SQIVND (reference sequence). CDR3 amino acids: CASSSGGGSYEQYF. The CDR3 DNA reads TGTGCCAGTAGTTCGGGGGGCGGTTCCTACGAGCAGTACTTC.